Listed below are T cell receptor beta chains from one sample, sequenced in a study of T cell responses to AZD1222 COVID-19 vaccine. TCRdb's table, derived via immunoSEQ multiplex PCR, lists solely in-frame clones and lacks some. The table lists 110,000 to 150,000 clones, just over 90% of them singletons. The source was peripheral blood, collected 28 days after the second AZD1222 dose. The receptors derive from an adult who received the AZD1222 COVID-19 vaccine. The CDR3 runs from the conserved cysteine through the conserved F or W. A D gene is named only where the DNA matches it firmly. For some rows the clone size is stated as once, few or many, or as a class when expanded; others skip it.

CDR3nt	CDR3aa	j_gene	abundance	v_gene	d_gene
TGTGCCAGCAGCGACAGGGCCCAGAGCTACACCTTC	CASSDRAQSYTF	TRBJ1-2	-	TRBV9	-
TGTGCCACCAGCACGTCCTGGGATGGGTCCTACGAGCAGTACTTC	CATSTSWDGSYEQYF	TRBJ2-7	once	TRBV15	-
TGTGCCAGCAGTCTCCTAGAAATCGGGGAGCTGTTTTTT	CASSLLEIGELFF	TRBJ2-2	-	TRBV2	-
TGTGCCAGCAGCCAAGATGGGGGTCCACTCTTCTCCTACGAGCAGTACTTC	CASSQDGGPLFSYEQYF	TRBJ2-7	-	TRBV14	-
TGTGCCAGCAGCTTGGGGGACACAGGCAATCAGCCCCAGCATTTT	CASSLGDTGNQPQHF	TRBJ1-5	-	TRBV7-9	-
TGTGCCAGTCAAAAAGCGGGTATCACAGATACGCAGTATTTT	CASQKAGITDTQYF	TRBJ2-3	once	TRBV19	-
TGTGCCAGCAGTCCCCGCGGGTCCTACAATGAGCAGTTCTTC	CASSPRGSYNEQFF	TRBJ2-1	-	TRBV27	-
TGCGCCAGCAGCCAAGATGGGCAGGGGCAAGAGACCCAGTACTTC	CASSQDGQGQETQYF	TRBJ2-5	-	TRBV4-1	-
TGTGCCAGCAGTGACTTCCCCGGTCGAGATGGCTACACCTTC	CASSDFPGRDGYTF	TRBJ1-2	once	TRBV6-4	-
TGTGCCAGCAGTAGGGGGGCAAGCGGGTCCTACAATGAGCAGTTCTTC	CASSRGASGSYNEQFF	TRBJ2-1	-	TRBV7-2	-
TGTGCCAGCAGCTTATATTCGCGGGAGGGTCACAATGAGCAGTTCTTC	CASSLYSREGHNEQFF	TRBJ2-1	-	TRBV7-2	TRBD2
TGTGCCAGCAGCTTTTCTAGCGGCTCATCTAGTAATGAGCAGTTCTTC	CASSFSSGSSSNEQFF	TRBJ2-1	-	TRBV7-2	TRBD2
TGCGCCAGCAGCTTGGACCCCCATAATTCACCCCTCCACTTT	CASSLDPHNSPLHF	TRBJ1-6	once	TRBV5-1	-
TGCAGCATCGGACAGGGGCCCTCATACGAGCAGTACTTC	CSIGQGPSYEQYF	TRBJ2-7	-	TRBV29-1	TRBD1
TGCGCCAGCAGCAGGTTGGGAGGAGACTATGGCTACACCTTC	CASSRLGGDYGYTF	TRBJ1-2	-	TRBV5-1	-
TGTGCCAGCAGCTCGGACAGGGGAGTAATTGGAAACACCATATATTTT	CASSSDRGVIGNTIYF	TRBJ1-3	-	TRBV5-8	TRBD1